These 2 T cell receptor beta chains originate from one sample sequenced in a study of blood T cell repertoires in COVID-19. The protocol was immunoSEQ multiplex PCR, while the TCRdb copy is restricted to in-frame clones and leaves out a portion. The sample holds 95,000 to 130,000 clones, roughly 80% seen once. The sequenced material came from peripheral blood. The receptors derive from a man aged 25-45 years with acute or convalescent COVID-19.

V usage is TRBV30 and J usage is TRBJ1-5; D might be TRBD1 (5 bases). Per germline, CDR1 GTSNPN and CDR2 SVGIG (reference sequence). The CDR3 runs to 13 residues. The V and J ends lost 2 bases and 7 bases respectively, with 12 bases between them. Written as DNA, the CDR3 is TGTGCCTGGAGTCTCACGGAGGGGCAGCCCCAGCATTTT. This codes for CAWSLTEGQPQHF.

The sample holds a few counts of this clone. J is TRBJ1-5 and V is TRBV7-2, with D possibly being TRBD1 (5 bases). Trimming took 6 bases from V and 3 from J, leaving 15 bases between them. There are 15 residues in the CDR3. Germline CDR1 and CDR2: SGHTA and FQGNSA. CDR3 bases: TGTGCCAGCAGTGTGGGGTATGGGGCCAATCAGCCCCAGCATTTT. Translation gives CASSVGYGANQPQHF.